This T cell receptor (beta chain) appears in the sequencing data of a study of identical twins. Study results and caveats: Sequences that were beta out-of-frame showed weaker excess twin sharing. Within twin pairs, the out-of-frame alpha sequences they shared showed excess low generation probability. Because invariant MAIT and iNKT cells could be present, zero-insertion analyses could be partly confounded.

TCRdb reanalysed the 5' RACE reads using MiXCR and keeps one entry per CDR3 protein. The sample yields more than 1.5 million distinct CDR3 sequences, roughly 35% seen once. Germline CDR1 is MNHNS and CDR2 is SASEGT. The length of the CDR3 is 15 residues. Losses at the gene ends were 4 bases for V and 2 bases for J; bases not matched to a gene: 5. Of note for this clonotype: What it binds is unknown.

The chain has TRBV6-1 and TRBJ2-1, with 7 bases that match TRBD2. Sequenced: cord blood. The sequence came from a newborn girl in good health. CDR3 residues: CASSAGGPTYNEQFF. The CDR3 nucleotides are TGTGCCAGCAGTGCGGGGGGTCCTACCTACAATGAGCAGTTCTTC.